The 10 T cell receptor beta chains reported below all come from one sample, sequenced in a study of cytomegalovirus exposure and HLA in healthy donors. This PCR relied on a set of 60 Vbeta primers and 13 Jbeta primers. Only in-frame clones appear in the TCRdb table, and some are missing; sequencing was by immunoSEQ multiplex PCR. The sample lists some 120,000 clones, approximately 10% occurring once. Material for sequencing was PBMCs. The receptor set was obtained from a young woman in good health and CMV-seropositive.

This clone was detected a few times. The chain recombines TRBV27 with TRBJ2-3; D is uncertain. CDR3 length: 15 residues. Germline V gene sequence: CDR1 MNHEY, CDR2 SMNVEV (reference sequence). The V gene lost 3 bases and the J gene lost 4 bases, with 14 bases spanning the gap. The CDR3 reads CASSFNGPLADTQYF. In DNA, the CDR3 is TGTGCCAGCAGTTTTAATGGGCCCCTGGCAGATACGCAGTATTTT.

V is TRBV7-9 and J is TRBJ1-1, with 7 bases fitting TRBD1. The CDR3 contains 14 residues. V trimming: 5 bases; J trimming: 5 bases; junction bases outside the gene matches: 8. Per germline, CDR1 SEHNR and CDR2 FQNEAQ (reference sequence). The CDR3 is CASSPRDSGTEAFF. The CDR3 DNA reads TGTGCCAGCAGCCCTCGGGACAGTGGAACTGAAGCTTTCTTT.

The rearrangement joins TRBV18 to TRBJ2-1; a weak D match, TRBD2 (6 bases). Per the germline V gene, CDR1 is KGHSH and CDR2 is LQKENI. V was cut by 0 bases and J by 8 bases, with 14 bases left in between. The CDR3 has 15 amino acids. CDR3 bases: TGTGCCAGCTCACCACCAAATTACCCGGGGGATGAGCAGTTCTTC. This codes for CASSPPNYPGDEQFF.

The V gene is TRBV7-8, the J gene TRBJ1-2; D gene uncertain. Germline values: CDR1 SGHVS, CDR2 FQNEAQ. Deletions cut 6 bases from V and 2 bases from J, with 10 bases between. This CDR3 has 13 amino acids. This CDR3 is CASRGDGNYGYTF. The CDR3 DNA reads as TGTGCCAGCAGGGGCGACGGCAACTATGGCTACACCTTC.

This clone was picked up a small number of times. V gene TRBV29-1 combines with J gene TRBJ2-4; 7 bases map to TRBD1. The germline V gene encodes CDR1 SQVTM and CDR2 ANQGSEA. The CDR3 sequence is 15 residues long. With V trimmed by 2 bases and J by 5 bases, 9 bases remained unmatched. The CDR3 nucleotides read TGCAGCGTTGAATTCCGGGACAGTGCCCAAAACATTCAGTACTTC. The encoded protein is CSVEFRDSAQNIQYF.

There are a few counts of this clone. This chain uses TRBV28 with TRBJ2-2; maybe TRBD2 (6 bases). There are 17 residues in the CDR3. V lost 4 bases and J lost 5, with 20 bases in between. Per the germline V gene, CDR1 is MDHEN and CDR2 is SYDVKM. The CDR3 is CASSWDRAAEGTGELFF. CDR3 sequence (DNA): TGTGCCAGCAGTTGGGACCGGGCAGCGGAGGGAACCGGGGAGCTGTTTTTT. The full variable domain, its missing parts supplied by reference TRBV28 and TRBJ2-2, is DVKVTQSSRYLVKRTGEKVFLECVQDMDHENMFWYRQDPGLGLRLIYFSYDVKMKEKGDIPEGYSVSREKKERFSLILESASTNQTSMYLCASSWDRAAEGTGELFFGEGSRLTVL.

The chain has TRBV2 and TRBJ2-1; TRBD2 matches 8 bases. The CDR3 length is 14 residues. Trimming removed 10 bases from V and 5 bases from J; junction bases left unmatched: 10. Germline CDR1 and CDR2: SNHLY and FYNNEI. The CDR3 bases are TGTGCCACCGAGGGACTTAGCGGGAACAATGAGCAGTTCTTC. Translated: CATEGLSGNNEQFF. The full variable domain, with the rest looked up from reference TRBV2 and TRBJ2-1, is EPEVTQTPSHQVTQMGQEVILRCVPISNHLYFYWYRQILGQKVEFLVSFYNNEISEKSEIFDDQFSVERPDGSNFTLKIRSTKLEDSAMYFCATEGLSGNNEQFFGPGTRLTVL.

J is TRBJ2-1 and V is TRBV10-2; maybe TRBD2 (6 bases). CDR1 is WSHSY, CDR2 SAAADI, per germline. V was clipped by 9 bases and J by 9 bases, with 18 bases between them. CDR3 length: 13 residues. This CDR3 is CASSGTQGGEQFF. The DNA of the CDR3 is TGCGCCAGTAGCGGAACCCAAGGAGGTGAGCAGTTCTTC.

This chain connects TRBV27 to TRBJ2-1; D unclear. Deletions cut 7 bases from V and 8 bases from J, with 12 bases between. The CDR3 is made up of 12 amino acids. Germline lookup yields CDR1 MNHEY and CDR2 SMNVEV (reference sequence). CDR3 sequence reads: CASISRLDEQFF. CDR3 in DNA: TGTGCCAGCATCTCCCGTTTAGATGAGCAGTTCTTC.

This clone has only a few counts. Relative to the germline gene, one junction end is altered; a read error may explain this. The chain combines TRBV30 with TRBJ2-1; a weak D match, TRBD1 (5 bases). The CDR3 spans 14 residues. Germline values: CDR1 GTSNPN, CDR2 SVGIG (reference sequence). CDR3 region: CARSQGTSYNEQFF. In DNA form, the CDR3 reads TGTGCCCGGAGTCAGGGCACCTCTTACAATGAGCAGTTCTTC.